At least ten counts were recorded for the clone carrying this T cell receptor beta chain. The antigen remains unidentified. This record comes from a study of T cells after yellow fever vaccination. Study context: Fractions containing few cells were prepared with SMART-Seq v4 Ultra Low Input. Study results and limitations: Few clonotypes appeared in both CD4 and CD8 compartments.

TCRdb processed the 5' RACE reads anew with MiXCR; each CDR3 protein has one entry. This table has around 180,000 distinct CDR3 sequences, approximately 6.2% appearing once. The CDR3 is 11 amino acids. Germline lookup yields CDR1 SGHRS and CDR2 YFSETQ. V was pared by 0 bases and J by 13 bases, with 8 bases between. This sequence was found in a man younger than 35 who received the YFV17D yellow fever vaccine. Source: CD4+ T cells sorted from PBMCs, taken on the day of the first yellow fever vaccination. This chain joins TRBV5-1 and TRBJ2-1; D remains ambiguous. The CDR3 nucleotides read TGCGCCAGCAGCTTGGAAGGACCCCAGTTCTTC. This codes for CASSLEGPQFF.